This is a list of T cell receptor beta chains from one sample in a study. TCRdb fed the 5' RACE reads into MiXCR, producing one record per CDR3 protein. The sample holds approximately 60,000 distinct CDR3 sequences, 26% seen once. The specimen was tumor-infiltrating Tregs sorted from the breast tumor. These receptors were obtained from a female donor with breast cancer. Each CDR3 is given with its conserved first and last residue. The D gene is left open where the match is weak. Expanded clones are given a class, and other clones once, few, many or no size at all.

clone size,J gene,V gene,D gene,CDR3 protein,CDR3 DNA
NA,TRBJ2-1,TRBV10-1,NA,CASSEGYGEQFF,TGCGCCAGCAGTGAGGGGTATGGTGAGCAGTTCTTC
medium-sized,TRBJ2-5,TRBV9,NA,CASSGPQETQYF,TGTGCCAGCAGCGGACCCCAAGAGACCCAGTACTTC
NA,TRBJ2-1,TRBV7-2,TRBD2,CASSLVAGGREQFF,TGTGCCAGCAGCTTAGTCGCGGGGGGTCGTGAGCAGTTCTTC
many,TRBJ2-7,TRBV4-1,NA,CASSHTRDPRRGPNNYEQYF,TGCGCCAGCAGCCACACCCGGGACCCACGGAGGGGACCAAACAACTACGAGCAGTACTTC
few,TRBJ2-5,TRBV9,NA,CASSSRLTQETQYF,TGTGCCAGCAGCTCCCGACTAACCCAAGAGACCCAGTACTTC
NA,TRBJ2-5,TRBV5-1,TRBD2,CASSLSGGGPETQYF,TGCGCCAGCAGCTTGTCCGGGGGGGGGCCGGAGACCCAGTACTTC
many,TRBJ2-5,TRBV5-1,NA,CASSSDSMWETQYF,TGCGCCAGCAGCTCGGACAGTATGTGGGAGACCCAGTACTTC
NA,TRBJ2-1,TRBV5-1,NA,CASSSDRDLTNEQFF,TGCGCCAGCAGCTCCGACAGAGATTTAACCAATGAGCAGTTCTTC
NA,TRBJ2-7,TRBV7-9,TRBD1,CASSFGQGRPPEQYF,TGTGCCAGCAGCTTTGGACAGGGCCGGCCGCCCGAGCAGTACTTC
NA,TRBJ2-1,TRBV4-2,TRBD2,CASSPASGGPGNEQFF,TGTGCCAGCAGCCCGGCCAGCGGGGGGCCGGGCAATGAGCAGTTCTTC
NA,TRBJ1-5,TRBV12-3/TRBV12-4,TRBD1,CASSFSGQGLSQPQHF,TGTGCCAGCAGTTTCTCGGGACAGGGTCTTAGTCAGCCCCAGCATTTT
NA,TRBJ1-3,TRBV7-3,NA,CASSTTSGGNTIYF,TGTGCCAGCAGCACCACGTCGGGAGGAAACACCATATATTTT
NA,TRBJ2-7,TRBV7-2,NA,CASSPSAALAHYEQYF,TGTGCCAGCAGCCCCAGTGCAGCGTTGGCTCACTACGAGCAGTACTTC
many,TRBJ2-5,TRBV12-3/TRBV12-4,NA,CASSRGTATQETQYF,TGTGCCAGCAGCCGCGGGACAGCGACCCAAGAGACCCAGTACTTC
many,TRBJ2-7,TRBV19,TRBD1,CASTRDSGNEQYF,TGTGCCAGTACGAGGGACAGTGGCAACGAGCAGTACTTC
few,TRBJ2-5,TRBV5-1,NA,CASSLSSAQETQYF,TGCGCCAGCAGCTTGTCGAGCGCCCAAGAGACCCAGTACTTC
NA,TRBJ2-2,TRBV5-1,NA,CASKPSAFNTGELFF,TGCGCCAGCAAACCGTCAGCCTTTAACACCGGGGAGCTGTTTTTT
many,TRBJ1-1,TRBV5-1,TRBD1,CASSPDNRGNTEAFF,TGCGCCAGCAGCCCGGATAACAGGGGAAACACTGAAGCTTTCTTT
many,TRBJ1-5,TRBV9,NA,CASSVGGTSNQPQHF,TGTGCCAGCAGCGTAGGTGGGACAAGCAATCAGCCCCAGCATTTT
NA,TRBJ2-1,TRBV12-3/TRBV12-4,TRBD2,CASSRSGTSGHSYNEQFF,TGTGCCAGCAGTCGATCCGGGACTAGCGGCCATTCCTACAATGAGCAGTTCTTC
NA,TRBJ2-7,TRBV5-1,NA,CASSFTGEPYEQYF,TGCGCCAGCAGCTTCACGGGGGAACCCTACGAGCAGTACTTC
many,TRBJ1-5,TRBV6-1,NA,CASREVNNQPQHF,TGTGCCAGCAGGGAGGTTAACAATCAGCCCCAGCATTTT
few,TRBJ2-3,TRBV20-1,TRBD2,CSAISLRRGGRTDTQYF,TGCAGTGCTATCTCCCTCCGGCGGGGGGGACGCACAGATACGCAGTATTTT
few,TRBJ1-5,TRBV20-1,NA,CSARGTDNQPQHF,TGCAGTGCTAGAGGGACAGATAATCAGCCCCAGCATTTT
many,TRBJ2-3,TRBV4-3,NA,CASSQELADTQYF,TGCGCCAGCAGCCAGGAACTAGCAGATACGCAGTATTTT
many,TRBJ1-4,TRBV20-1,TRBD1,CSAEDRANEKLFF,TGCAGTGCGGAGGACAGGGCTAATGAAAAACTGTTTTTT
NA,TRBJ2-2,TRBV28,TRBD1,CVSSPPDRELTGELFF,TGTGTCAGCAGTCCTCCGGACAGGGAGCTGACCGGGGAGCTGTTTTTT
NA,TRBJ2-7,TRBV21-1,NA,CASVTPRQGNYEQYF,TGTGCCAGCGTTACCCCGCGACAGGGGAACTACGAGCAGTACTTC
NA,TRBJ2-7,TRBV6-6,TRBD1,CASSYRQGFLYEQYF,TGTGCCAGCAGTTACAGACAGGGTTTCTTGTACGAGCAGTACTTC
few,TRBJ2-7,TRBV7-9,TRBD1,CASSLIDRDRGLGEQYF,TGTGCCAGCAGCTTAATTGACCGGGACAGGGGTCTCGGGGAGCAGTACTTC
many,TRBJ2-1,TRBV28,NA,CASTDLRNEQFF,TGTGCCAGCACCGATCTCAGGAATGAGCAGTTCTTC
NA,TRBJ2-3,TRBV9,NA,CASGLTRLTSTDTQYF,TGTGCCAGCGGTTTGACTAGGCTTACTAGCACAGATACGCAGTATTTT
NA,TRBJ2-7,TRBV11-2,NA,CASSLESGRGIRQYF,TGTGCCAGCAGCTTAGAGTCGGGTAGGGGCATACGGCAGTACTTC
NA,TRBJ2-2,TRBV27,TRBD2,CASSLRPTGGGELFF,TGTGCCAGCAGTTTACGCCCGACGGGAGGGGGGGAGCTGTTTTTT
few,TRBJ1-2,TRBV7-2,NA,CASSLVTGIGYTF,TGTGCCAGCAGCTTAGTTACAGGGATTGGCTACACCTTC
NA,TRBJ2-2,TRBV3-1,NA,CASSRTEGGELFF,TGTGCCAGCAGCCGGACCGAGGGCGGGGAGCTGTTTTTT
many,TRBJ2-1,TRBV7-3,TRBD2,CASSPATSDYNEQFF,TGTGCCAGCAGCCCTGCCACTAGCGACTACAATGAGCAGTTCTTC
many,TRBJ2-3,TRBV20-1,NA,CSAKHGYEDTQYF,TGCAGTGCAAAGCACGGTTACGAAGATACGCAGTATTTT
NA,TRBJ2-7,TRBV3-1,NA,CASSARINEQYF,TGTGCCAGCAGCGCTCGAATTAACGAGCAGTACTTC
NA,TRBJ1-5,TRBV12-3/TRBV12-4,TRBD1,CASTGAGGGSNQPQHF,TGTGCCAGCACCGGGGCAGGGGGCGGGAGCAATCAGCCCCAGCATTTT
few,TRBJ1-2,TRBV7-3,TRBD1,CASSQWTGMSYGYTF,TGTGCCAGCAGCCAGTGGACAGGGATGAGCTATGGCTACACCTTC
NA,TRBJ2-5,TRBV20-1,NA,CSVRNLLDGETQYF,TGCAGTGTACGAAATCTTCTGGATGGGGAGACCCAGTACTTC
NA,TRBJ1-1,TRBV12-3/TRBV12-4,NA,CASSPTRYTEAFF,TGTGCCAGCAGTCCTACACGTTACACTGAAGCTTTCTTT
many,TRBJ1-5,TRBV20-1,NA,CSATSSSTGGPQHF,TGCAGTGCTACATCTTCCTCCACTGGAGGTCCCCAGCATTTT
NA,TRBJ1-5,TRBV18,NA,CASSSNSGESNQPQHF,TGTGCCAGCTCATCTAACTCAGGGGAGAGCAATCAGCCCCAGCATTTT
many,TRBJ2-4,TRBV7-2,NA,CASSLLGGYKNIQYF,TGTGCCAGCAGCTTATTAGGGGGTTACAAAAACATTCAGTACTTC
once,TRBJ1-5,TRBV12-3/TRBV12-4,NA,CASSSPGTMHF,TGTGCCAGCAGCTCCCCTGGGACTATGCATTTT
few,TRBJ2-5,TRBV3-1,TRBD2,CASSQVSSGRALETQYF,TGTGCCAGCAGCCAAGTGTCGAGCGGGAGGGCCCTAGAGACCCAGTACTTC
NA,TRBJ2-3,TRBV20-1,NA,CSARQSLDTQYF,TGCAGTGCTAGGCAGTCCCTGGATACGCAGTATTTT
NA,TRBJ2-3,TRBV5-1,TRBD1,CASSAQGAGTDTQYF,TGCGCCAGCAGCGCCCAGGGGGCTGGAACAGATACGCAGTATTTT
NA,TRBJ2-7,TRBV6-1,NA,CASSAGSNEQYF,TGTGCCAGCAGTGCAGGGAGTAACGAGCAGTACTTC
NA,TRBJ1-2,TRBV7-3,TRBD1,CASSLGYSLRDRGYGYTF,TGTGCCAGCAGCTTAGGGTACTCGCTACGGGACAGGGGTTATGGCTACACCTTC
many,TRBJ2-7,TRBV6-1,TRBD2,CASNSGNPYEQYF,TGTGCCAGCAATAGCGGGAACCCCTACGAGCAGTACTTC
few,TRBJ2-5,TRBV28,TRBD2,CASSSTLAGGGETQYF,TGTGCCAGCAGTTCTACCCTAGCGGGAGGAGGGGAGACCCAGTACTTC
NA,TRBJ2-3,TRBV29-1,NA,CSVERGRTDTQYF,TGCAGCGTTGAGCGGGGACGCACAGATACGCAGTATTTT
few,TRBJ2-5,TRBV6-5,TRBD1,CASRDRAVETQYF,TGTGCCAGCAGGGACAGGGCGGTGGAGACCCAGTACTTC
NA,TRBJ1-1,TRBV7-2,TRBD1,CASTRDRVPEAFF,TGTGCCAGCACCCGGGACAGGGTCCCTGAAGCTTTCTTT